This T cell receptor beta chain derives from a study of beta chain features in type 1 diabetes. Study summary: Analysis included around 100 million sorted cells drawn from all samples. Study outcomes and limitations: Across all four CD4+ subsets, people with type 1 diabetes showed modestly shorter TCRB CDR3s. It was possible that PCR favored shorter templates, equally so in patients and controls.

The CDR3 contains 13 residues. Germline CDR1 is SNHLY and CDR2 is FYNNEI. Trimming cost V 6 bases and J 2 bases; bases outside gene matches: 2. Sequencing targeted expressed TCRB transcripts, as all isolated RNA had been reverse transcribed. The repertoire was sequenced with immunoSEQ multiplex PCR; TCRdb's copy has only in-frame clones and lacks some. The repertoire includes around 710,000 clones, under 15% of them detected once, and around 0.12% sits in the top ten. With regard to this clone: Its matching antigen is unknown.

All sorted populations exceeded 98% purity. The chain uses TRBV2 and TRBJ2-7, with 9 bases identical to TRBD1. The receptor's source is a young man with type 1 diabetes. Sequences were obtained from naive CD4+ T cells from blood. The CDR3 nucleotides are TGTGCCAGCAGAGGGACAGGGCCCTACGAGCAGTACTTC. It is translated as CASRGTGPYEQYF.